A single T cell receptor (beta chain) is shown here with its context. The method was immunoSEQ multiplex PCR; TCRdb's version includes in-frame clones alone and lacks a portion of them. Here the sample spans tens of thousands of clones, roughly 80% being singletons. The entry originates in a study of blood T cell repertoires in COVID-19. Study context: Spain, Italy and the United States supplied samples that represented acute and convalescent COVID-19.

Sequencing was done on a sample of peripheral blood. This clonotype was sampled from a human donor in a cohort sampled during active COVID-19.

The CDR3 here is CATSRSTAYNEQFF. The DNA of the CDR3 is TGTGCCACCAGCAGGTCCACAGCTTACAATGAGCAGTTCTTC. The chain carries TRBV15 and TRBJ2-1; D gene ambiguous. Germline CDR1 reads LNHNV; CDR2 reads YYDKDF (reference sequence). V shed 3 bases and J shed 4 bases, with 10 bases lying between them. The CDR3 spans 14 residues.